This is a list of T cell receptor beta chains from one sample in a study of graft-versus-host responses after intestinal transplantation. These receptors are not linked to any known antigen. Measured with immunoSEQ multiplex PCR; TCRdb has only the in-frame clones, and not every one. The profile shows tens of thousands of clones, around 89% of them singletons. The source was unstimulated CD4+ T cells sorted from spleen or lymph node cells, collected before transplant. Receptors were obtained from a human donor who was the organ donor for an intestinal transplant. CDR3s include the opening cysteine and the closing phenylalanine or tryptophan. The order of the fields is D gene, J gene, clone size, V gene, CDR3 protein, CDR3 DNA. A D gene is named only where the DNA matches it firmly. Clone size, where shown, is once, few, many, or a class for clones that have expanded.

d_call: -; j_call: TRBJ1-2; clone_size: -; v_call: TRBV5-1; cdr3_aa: CASSLGDRFYGYTF; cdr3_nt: TGCGCCAGCAGCTTGGGTGACAGGTTCTATGGCTACACCTTC
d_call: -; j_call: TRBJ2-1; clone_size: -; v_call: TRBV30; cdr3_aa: CAWSVPVTGYNEQFF; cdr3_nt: TGTGCCTGGAGTGTACCCGTGACAGGTTACAATGAGCAGTTCTTC
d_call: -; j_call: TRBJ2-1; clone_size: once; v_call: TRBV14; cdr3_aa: CASSQLAASGHEQFF; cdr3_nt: TGTGCCAGCAGCCAATTAGCGGCCTCCGGACATGAGCAGTTCTTC
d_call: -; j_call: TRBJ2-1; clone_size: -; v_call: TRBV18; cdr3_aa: CASSGSSYNEQFF; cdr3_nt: TGTGCCAGCTCAGGGAGCTCCTACAATGAGCAGTTCTTC
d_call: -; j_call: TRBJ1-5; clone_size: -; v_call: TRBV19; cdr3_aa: CASSRGGGRWEPQHF; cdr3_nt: TGTGCCAGTAGTAGGGGTGGGGGCCGCTGGGAGCCCCAGCATTTT
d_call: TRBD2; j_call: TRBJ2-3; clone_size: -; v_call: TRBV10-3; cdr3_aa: CAISLGLAGGENTQYF; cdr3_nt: TGTGCCATCAGCCTTGGACTAGCGGGGGGCGAGAATACGCAGTATTTT
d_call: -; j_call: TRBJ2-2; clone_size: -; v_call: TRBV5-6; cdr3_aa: CASNRGRTGELFF; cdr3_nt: TGTGCCAGCAACCGAGGGCGGACCGGGGAGCTGTTTTTT
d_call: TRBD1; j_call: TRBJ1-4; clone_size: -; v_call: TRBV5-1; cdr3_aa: CASSLGQRNEKLFF; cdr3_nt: TGCGCCAGCAGCCTGGGACAGCGTAATGAAAAACTGTTTTTT
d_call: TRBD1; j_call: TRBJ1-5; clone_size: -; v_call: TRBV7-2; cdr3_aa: CASSPFGTGGRNQPQHF; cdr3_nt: TGTGCCAGCAGCCCTTTCGGGACAGGGGGCAGAAATCAGCCCCAGCATTTT
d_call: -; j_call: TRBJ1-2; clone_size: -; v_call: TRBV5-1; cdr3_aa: CASSPDKVYGYTF; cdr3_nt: TGCGCCAGCAGCCCCGACAAAGTCTATGGCTACACCTTC
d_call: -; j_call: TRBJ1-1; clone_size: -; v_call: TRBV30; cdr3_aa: CAWSVRGYGTEAFF; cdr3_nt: TGTGCCTGGAGTGTACGGGGGTACGGCACTGAAGCTTTCTTT
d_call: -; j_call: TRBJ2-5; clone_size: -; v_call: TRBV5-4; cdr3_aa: CASSLRGSGETQYF; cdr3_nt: TGTGCCAGCAGCTTGAGGGGGTCGGGGGAGACCCAGTACTTC
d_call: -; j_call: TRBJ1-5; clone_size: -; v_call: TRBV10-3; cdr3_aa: CAISGTQGQPQHF; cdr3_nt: TGTGCCATCAGTGGGACGCAGGGCCAGCCCCAGCATTTT
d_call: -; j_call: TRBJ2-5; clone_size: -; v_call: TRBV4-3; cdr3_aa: CASSQDLREREAQYF; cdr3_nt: TGCGCCAGCAGCCAAGACCTGAGGGAGAGAGAGGCCCAGTACTTC
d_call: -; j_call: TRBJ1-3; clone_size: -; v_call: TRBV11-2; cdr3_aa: CASRPLAGPSGNTIYF; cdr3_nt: TGTGCCAGCAGACCCTTGGCGGGCCCCTCTGGAAACACCATATATTTT
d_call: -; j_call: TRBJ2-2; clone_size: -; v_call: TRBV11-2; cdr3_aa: CASSRRGSLANTGELFF; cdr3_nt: TGTGCCAGCAGCCGCCGAGGGAGCCTCGCGAACACCGGGGAGCTGTTTTTT
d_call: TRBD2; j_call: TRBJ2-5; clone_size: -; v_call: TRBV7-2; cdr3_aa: CASSSPLVAGGLETQYF; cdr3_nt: TGTGCCAGCAGCTCCCCACTCGTAGCGGGGGGGCTGGAGACCCAGTACTTC
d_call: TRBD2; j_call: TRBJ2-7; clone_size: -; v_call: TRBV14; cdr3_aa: CASSNSGRGQYEQYF; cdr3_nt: TGTGCCAGCAGCAATAGCGGGAGGGGGCAATACGAGCAGTACTTC
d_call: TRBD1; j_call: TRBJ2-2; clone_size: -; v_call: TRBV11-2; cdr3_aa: CASSWTTGGKFGELFF; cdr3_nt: TGTGCCAGCAGCTGGACGACAGGGGGCAAATTCGGGGAGCTGTTTTTT
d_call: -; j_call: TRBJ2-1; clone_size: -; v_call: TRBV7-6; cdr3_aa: CASSLSRSNEQFF; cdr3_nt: TGTGCCAGCAGCTTAAGCCGAAGCAATGAGCAGTTCTTC
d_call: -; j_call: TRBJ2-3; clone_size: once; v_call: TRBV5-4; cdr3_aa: CASSPEPNTDTQYF; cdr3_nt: TGTGCCAGCAGCCCGGAGCCCAATACAGATACGCAGTATTTT
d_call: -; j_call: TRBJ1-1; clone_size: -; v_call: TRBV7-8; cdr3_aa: CASSRQNTEAFF; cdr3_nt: TGTGCCAGCAGCCGACAGAACACTGAAGCTTTCTTT
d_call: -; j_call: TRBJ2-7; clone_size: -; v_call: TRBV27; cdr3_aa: CASSLSTGDLYEQYF; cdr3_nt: TGTGCCAGCAGTTTATCCACGGGAGACCTCTACGAGCAGTACTTC
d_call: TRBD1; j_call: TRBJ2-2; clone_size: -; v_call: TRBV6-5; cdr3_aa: CASSYGTGSTGELFF; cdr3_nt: TGTGCCAGCAGTTACGGGACAGGGTCCACCGGGGAGCTGTTTTTT
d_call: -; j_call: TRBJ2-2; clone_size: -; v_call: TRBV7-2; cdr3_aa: CASSLSPLASASRGGELFF; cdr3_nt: TGTGCCAGCAGCCTAAGCCCCCTAGCGAGCGCGTCCCGCGGCGGGGAGCTGTTTTTT
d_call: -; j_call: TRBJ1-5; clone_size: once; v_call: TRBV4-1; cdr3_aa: CASQKEGYSNQPQHF; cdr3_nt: TGCGCCAGCCAAAAGGAGGGTTATAGCAATCAGCCCCAGCATTTT